Below are 11 T cell receptor beta chains sequenced from a single sample in a study of chemoradiotherapy in HPV16-positive cancers. Profiling relied on immunoSEQ multiplex PCR, and the TCRdb table lists in-frame clones only, not all of them. The table has about 22,000 clones, roughly 92% seen once. Here the sequenced sample was blood, taken from a patient who underwent chemoradiotherapy. The source of these receptors is a human donor with HPV-associated anogenital cancer.

The V and J genes are TRBV6-1 and TRBJ1-1; weak D call: TRBD1 (6 bases). V lost 2 bases to trimming and J lost 6 bases, with 16 bases between them. In germline, CDR1 is MNHNS, CDR2 SASEGT. The CDR3 covers 15 residues. The CDR3 bases are TGTGCCAGCAGTGAATTCGCCGGGGGCGTTCCTGAAGCTTTCTTT. Encoded protein: CASSEFAGGVPEAFF.

The chain uses TRBV18 and TRBJ2-3; unclear D gene. The germline gives CDR1 KGHSH, CDR2 LQKENI. Trimming removed 1 base at V and 0 bases at J, with 11 bases between. This CDR3 has 16 amino acids. The CDR3 here is CASSPLGLGSTDTQYF. The DNA for the CDR3 is TGTGCCAGCTCACCACTAGGGCTTGGGAGCACAGATACGCAGTATTTT.

For the CDR3, the DNA is TGTGCCAGCAGTCAGAGGGGCCTAGCGGGAGTATCCCTCTACAATGAGCAGTTCTTC. It encodes CASSQRGLAGVSLYNEQFF. The chain couples TRBV2 to TRBJ2-1; TRBD2 matches 10 bases. CDR1 is SNHLY, CDR2 FYNNEI, per germline. The V gene end was trimmed by 5 bases and the J gene end by 3 bases; junction bases not matched to a gene: 16. There are 19 residues in the CDR3.

The chain couples TRBV7-6 to TRBJ2-7, with no clear D. Between the trimmed V and J ends, which lost 0 bases and 2 bases, there was a span of 11 bases. The germline V gene encodes CDR1 SGHVS and CDR2 FNYEAQ. This CDR3 region has 15 residues. The CDR3 protein is CASSLANGSPYEQYF. CDR3 coding DNA: TGTGCCAGCAGCTTAGCGAATGGCAGTCCCTACGAGCAGTACTTC.

A word on this clone: A read error likely explains this, since a far larger clone differs by one base. The chain recombines TRBV6-5 with TRBJ2-7; a weak D match, TRBD2 (7 bases). V lost 2 bases and J lost 4, with 12 bases in between. The CDR3 loop spans 14 amino acids. Germline V gene data show CDR1 as MNHEY and CDR2 as SVGAGI. This CDR3 is CASSYGGAGYEQYV. The CDR3 nucleotides are TGTGCCAGCAGTTACGGGGGGGCCGGGTACGAGCAGTACGTC.

The gene calls are TRBV6-4 and TRBJ2-1, with TRBD1 matching over 10 bases. CDR1 is MRHNA and CDR2 is SNTAGT in the germline V gene. V lost 6 bases and J lost 7; bases outside the gene matches: 6. CDR3 length: 14 amino acids. The CDR3 DNA follows: TGTGCCAGCAGACGGACAGGGGGTTCTAATGAGCAGTTCTTC. Translated, it gives CASRRTGGSNEQFF.

The genes are TRBV5-1 and TRBJ2-7, with D unclear. The V gene's germline CDR1 is SGHRS and CDR2 YFSETQ. V gave up 1 base and J gave up 2 bases, with 7 bases separating them. CDR3 length equals 13 residues. This CDR3 reads CASSLIDTYEQYF. In nucleotides, the CDR3 is TGCGCCAGCAGCTTGATCGATACCTACGAGCAGTACTTC.

The chain combines TRBV4-2 with TRBJ2-1, with D maybe TRBD2 (6 bases). The CDR3 loop spans 13 amino acids. Germline CDR1 LGHNA, CDR2 YNFKEQ. Trimming took 9 bases from V and 4 from J, leaving 13 bases between them. The CDR3 here is CASSGTGYNEQFF. The CDR3 DNA follows: TGTGCCAGTTCGGGGACTGGATACAATGAGCAGTTCTTC.

V is TRBV19 and J is TRBJ2-6, with D possibly TRBD2 on 6 matching bases. From germline, CDR1 is LNHDA and CDR2 SQIVND (reference sequence). The CDR3 runs 16 residues. The V end lost 3 bases, the J end lost 2 bases, and 11 bases lay between the germline ends. In DNA, the CDR3 is TGTGCCAGTAGTATGGACGGAGGGGCTGGGGCCAACGTCCTGACTTTC. It specifies CASSMDGGAGANVLTF.

This clone was seen a few times. The rearrangement joins TRBV13 to TRBJ1-5; D not resolved. The CDR3 is 13 amino acids. The V end was cut by 6 bases, the J end by 4 bases, with 10 bases between. Germline V gene sequence: CDR1 PRHDT, CDR2 FYEKMQ (reference sequence). CDR3 protein: CASRRPLNQPQHF. CDR3 sequence (DNA): TGTGCCAGCAGGCGGCCTTTGAATCAGCCCCAGCATTTT.

J is TRBJ2-7 and V is TRBV4-3; the D is unclear. Germline CDR1 LGHNA, CDR2 YSLEER. This CDR3 is built from 14 residues. V was trimmed by 4 bases and J by 6 bases, leaving 16 bases between them. CDR3 protein: CASSPSIGRFEQYF. As DNA, the CDR3 is TGCGCCAGCAGCCCGAGCATTGGACGGTTCGAGCAGTACTTC.